This T cell receptor (beta chain) stems from a study of Graves' ophthalmopathy and Graves' hyperthyroidism (dated by TCRdb to 2016 to 2018). About the investigation overall: Peripheral blood was collected at initial diagnosis, prior to any treatment. For training and testing, the approximately 92 patients in the discovery cohort were randomly divided in a 7:3 ratio. Once sampling was done, hyperthyroidism patients were given methimazole at a starting dose of 30 mg daily, while ophthalmopathy patients were given high-dose intravenous methylprednisolone. To explore V-J signatures that separate ophthalmopathy from hyperthyroidism, a discovery set of 95 to 100 patients was enrolled, consisting of 40 to 45 with ophthalmopathy and about 60 with stable hyperthyroidism. In over 5 hyperthyroidism patients, the T-cell repertoire of thyroid tissue was compared with the T-cell repertoire of blood. In total, 135 blood samples were TCR-sequenced: 40 to 45 ophthalmopathy, roughly 80 hyperthyroidism and about 17 hyperthyroidism-to-ophthalmopathy patients. The study used signatures of the TCR beta repertoire to tell Graves' ophthalmopathy apart from Graves' hyperthyroidism and to predict which patients would progress to ophthalmopathy. An independent validation cohort comprised some 19 hyperthyroidism patients and some 16 patients who later progressed from hyperthyroidism to ophthalmopathy.

Ophthalmopathy patients were characterized by moderately to severely active disease, a Clinical Activity Score of at least 3, a NOSPECS grade of at least 4, and a disease duration under 3 months. Patients with other autoimmune diseases, uncontrolled infections, pregnancy or lactation were excluded. Clinical symptoms, serum thyroxine, TRAb, thyroid ultrasound and orbital computed tomography formed the basis of the diagnosis. Ficoll-Paque density gradient centrifugation was used to isolate PBMCs from approximately 10 ml of fresh peripheral blood. Total RNA was extracted with Trizol reagent and quality-checked on an Agilent 2100 Bioanalyzer. What the work shows at the level of the full study, not this receptor alone: In validation, the model predicted ophthalmopathy progression with roughly 68% sensitivity and 72% to 80% specificity; some 13 predicted patients were CT-confirmed with GO in a median of around 6.5 months. Sample size was not predetermined statistically, and investigators were not blinded to group allocation. Most expanded thyroid clonotypes with a frequency above 0.001 also appeared in blood, which suggests that blood repertoires may reflect the immune response in the thyroid. Ophthalmopathy was separated from stable hyperthyroidism by the 13-signature model with roughly 88% sensitivity and around 81% specificity in cross-validation and with 80%/75% in the test set.

This clonotype was found a few times. Its antigen is still unknown. Within one base of it there is no much larger clone, and no base qualities were kept. From the cysteine up to the phenylalanine, the CDR3 has a length of 12 residues. Here the CDR3 DNA is all that survives: 36 bases in frame from base 1. Via the germline V gene (reference sequence), CDR1 is GTSNPN and CDR2 SVGIG. V sheds 4 bases and J sheds 3 bases, leaving 9 bases between their ends. For repertoire sequencing, the TCR beta CDR3 regions were amplified from RNA transcripts. A first-round RT-PCR used HTBI primers with the Qiagen OneStep RT-PCR kit, followed by a second-round multiplex PCR, size selection and purification. The libraries underwent paired-end sequencing with 100 bp reads on an Illumina HiSeq2000. In the paper's pipeline: SOAPnuke was used to process the reads, removing any read that contained adapters or uncalled bases, had a mean Phred below 15, or lacked an exact match to the constant primer or identifier. High-quality paired reads were merged with COPE v1.2.5. Clonotypes were defined as unique nucleotide sequences and were aligned to IMGT TRB V, D and J references using MiTCR v1.1. The analysis was limited to V-J combinations with a frequency above 0.0001, which together covered about 99% of the repertoires. For each V-J combination, a TCR clonal expansion and chaos score was defined as the ratio of F50 clonal expansion to chaos observed in the TCRdist matrix. Welch's t-statistics and random forest were used to reduce the features to some 13 V-J combinations, which were then used as input to a naive Bayes classifier. The similarity between thyroid and blood repertoires was quantified using the Morisita-Horn index. The raw public data were reprocessed by TCRdb itself: fastp quality trimming at Q25, MiXCR clonotype calling, in-frame beta chains only. Each record represents a unique CDR3 protein, reported with the most common genes and DNA among its rows. The V and J calls shown here were made by TCRdb, not taken from the authors' results. Present in this sample are approximately 500,000 distinct CDR3 sequences, over 13% of which were seen just once. 9.8% of the sample is taken by the ten largest.

The TCR was taken from a woman in her 30s with Graves' ophthalmopathy. Donor details come from another sample of the same person, matched by shared clones. Sequencing used blood. The chain is assembled from TRBV30 and TRBJ2-5, and perhaps TRBD1 as D gene, on 5 matching bases. The base sequence is TGTGCCTGGATCCCGGACAAAGAGACCCAGTACTTC. This codes for CAWIPDKETQYF.